The present T cell receptor (beta chain) was sequenced within a study of shared clonotypes between healthy human individuals. About the study: There were three CD4 naive, three CD4 memory, two CD8 naive and one CD8 memory plates per donor.

Method: immunoSEQ multiplex PCR; TCRdb's copy keeps in-frame clones and lacks some. The sample consists of 1 million to 1.2 million clones, roughly 80% of them appearing once. In germline, CDR1 is MNHNY, CDR2 SVGAGI (reference sequence). V lost 0 bases to trimming and J lost 1 base; unmatched junction nucleotides: 1. CDR3 length: 15 amino acids. The chain is built from TRBV6-6 and TRBJ1-1; 8 nucleotides align to TRBD1. The source is a young man in good health. Some clones in this sample may be carry-over from other donors' samples. The sequenced sample was memory CD4+ T cells from PBMCs. Documented subset: CD45RA-negative fraction. This CDR3 is CASSYSTGANTEAFF. DNA of the CDR3: TGTGCCAGCAGTTACTCGACAGGGGCGAACACTGAAGCTTTCTTT.